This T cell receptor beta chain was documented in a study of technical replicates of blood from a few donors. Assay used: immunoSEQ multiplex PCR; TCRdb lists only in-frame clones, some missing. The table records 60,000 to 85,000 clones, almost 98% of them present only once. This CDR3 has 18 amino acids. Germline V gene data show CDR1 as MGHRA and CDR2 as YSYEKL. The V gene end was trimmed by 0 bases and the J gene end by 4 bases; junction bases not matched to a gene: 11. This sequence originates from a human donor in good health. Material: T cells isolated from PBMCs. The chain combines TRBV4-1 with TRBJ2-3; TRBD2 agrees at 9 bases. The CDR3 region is CASSQEMRLAGRSDTQYF. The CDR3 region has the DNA TGCGCCAGCAGCCAAGAGATGAGGCTAGCGGGGCGGTCAGATACGCAGTATTTT.